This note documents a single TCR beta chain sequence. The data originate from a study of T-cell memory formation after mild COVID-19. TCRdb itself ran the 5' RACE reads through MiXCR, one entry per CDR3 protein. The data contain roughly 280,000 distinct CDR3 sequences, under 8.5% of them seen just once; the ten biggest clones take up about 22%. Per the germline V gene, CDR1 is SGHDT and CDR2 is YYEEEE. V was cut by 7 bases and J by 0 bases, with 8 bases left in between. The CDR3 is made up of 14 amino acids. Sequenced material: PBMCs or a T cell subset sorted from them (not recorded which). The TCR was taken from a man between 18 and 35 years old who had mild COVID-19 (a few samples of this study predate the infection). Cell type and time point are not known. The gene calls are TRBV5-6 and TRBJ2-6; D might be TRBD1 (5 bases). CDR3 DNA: TGTGCCAGCCAGGGTGTCTCTGGGGCCAACGTCCTGACTTTC. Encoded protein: CASQGVSGANVLTF. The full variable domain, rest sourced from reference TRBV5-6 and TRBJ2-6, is DAGVTQSPTHLIKTRGQQVTLRCSPKSGHDTVSWYQQALGQGPQFIFQYYEEEERQRGNFPDRFSGHQFPNYSSELNVNALLLGDSALYLCASQGVSGANVLTFGAGSRLTVL.